This passage covers 15 T cell receptor beta chains from one sample sequenced in a study of T-cell memory formation after mild COVID-19 (TCRdb year 2021). Library prep was done by 5' RACE. TCRdb shows the sequencer as Illumina NovaSeq 6000. In TCRdb, the public reads were trimmed at Q25 with fastp and aligned with MiXCR, with productive beta chains retained. Identical CDR3 proteins give one entry, which carries the most common genes and DNA. The sample contains hundreds of thousands of distinct CDR3 sequences, roughly an eighth of them found a single time. 22% of the sample is in the top ten clones. The sequencing sample was made of PBMCs or a T cell subset sorted from them (not recorded which). These TCRs come from a young man who had mild COVID-19 (a few samples of this study predate the infection). The sample titles of this study are shuffled in the database, so cell type and time point are left out; the donor was told from shared clones.

The chain employs TRBV7-8 and TRBJ1-1; a possible D gene is TRBD1 (6 bases). The V and J ends lost 5 bases and 4 bases respectively, with 23 bases between them. CDR3 length equals 17 residues. Germline V gene lookup returns CDR1 SGHVS and CDR2 FQNEAQ. CDR3 sequence: CASSPGQPGVLSTEAFF. The DNA for the CDR3 is TGTGCCAGCAGCCCTGGACAGCCCGGCGTTCTTTCCACTGAAGCTTTCTTT.

V and J are TRBV14 and TRBJ2-3; D tentatively fits TRBD1 or TRBD2 (6 bases each). This CDR3 comprises 17 residues. CDR1 and CDR2 from the germline V gene are SGHDN and FVKESK. V dropped 1 base and J dropped 0 bases, with 14 bases sitting between them. CDR3 DNA: TGTGCCAGCAGCCAAGCGGGGGCCTTCATAAGCACAGATACGCAGTATTTT. Translating it yields CASSQAGAFISTDTQYF.

The table lists this clonotype with many counts. The chain carries TRBV5-6 and TRBJ1-2; D call uncertain. Germline-derived CDR1 and CDR2 are SGHDT and YYEEEE. The CDR3 has 12 residues. V dropped 3 bases and J dropped 4 bases, with 7 bases sitting between them. CDR3 loop: CASSSGPYGYTF. Written as DNA, the CDR3 is TGTGCCAGCAGCTCCGGACCCTATGGCTACACCTTC.

CDR3 nucleotide sequence: TGTGCCAGCCGATTCCTGGAGGAGGTCGTCTATGATAGCAATCAGCCCCAGCATTTT. Protein product: CASRFLEEVVYDSNQPQHF. The V gene is TRBV27, the J gene TRBJ1-5; no clear D. Per germline, CDR1 MNHEY and CDR2 SMNVEV (reference sequence). The CDR3 totals 19 residues. Trimming left V 8 bases short and J 0 bases short, with 26 bases between.

Worth noting for this clonotype: Because it lacks the conserved phenylalanine or tryptophan at the end, this CDR3 is likely a read error. The chain is built from TRBV6-5 and TRBJ2-1; 8 nucleotides line up with TRBD2. After removal of 6 bases from V and 0 bases from J, the junction contained 4 bases not matched to a gene. This CDR3 contains 15 residues. Germline-derived CDR1 and CDR2 are MNHEY and SVGAGI. The CDR3 nucleotides read TGTGCCAGCAGGGAGCGGGGGAGCTCCTACAATGAGCAGTTCTTA. This translates into CASRERGSSYNEQFL.

This clonotype came up a few times. The chain joins TRBV6-1 to TRBJ2-7; no firm D call. The CDR3 is made up of 12 amino acids. The ends were cut back, 0 bases at V and 4 bases at J, with 4 bases in the middle. CDR1 is MNHNS and CDR2 is SASEGT in the germline V gene. CDR3 region: CASSEAMYEQYV. The CDR3 nucleotides are TGTGCCAGCAGTGAAGCAATGTACGAGCAGTACGTC.

The rearrangement joins TRBV10-3 to TRBJ1-2, with D possibly matching TRBD1 (6 bases). The CDR3 is made up of 12 amino acids. CDR1 is ENHRY, CDR2 SYGVKD, per germline. Trimming shortened V by 7 bases and J by 6 bases, and 12 bases separated the two germline ends. CDR3 sequence reads: CAIKPGGHGYTF. CDR3 in DNA: TGTGCCATCAAACCCGGGGGGCATGGCTACACCTTC.

The gene calls are TRBV6-5 and TRBJ1-2, with TRBD1 matching over 8 bases. The CDR3 extends over 15 amino acids. The germline CDR1 and CDR2 sequences are MNHEY and SVGAGI. The V and J ends lost 6 bases and 6 bases, in that order; junction bases with no gene match: 12. The CDR3 reads CASSRTGRLGDGYTF. The CDR3 DNA reads as TGTGCCAGCAGCAGGACAGGGCGTCTCGGGGATGGCTACACCTTC.

This clonotype has a handful of counts. J is TRBJ1-1 and V is TRBV7-9, with D maybe TRBD1 (5 bases). CDR1 and CDR2 from the germline V gene are SEHNR and FQNEAQ (reference sequence). Trimming removed 5 bases at V and 4 bases at J, with 23 bases between. CDR3 length equals 17 residues. The CDR3 here is CASSPGQVLSVRTEAFF. CDR3 DNA: TGTGCCAGCAGCCCAGGGCAGGTTTTGAGTGTTCGCACTGAAGCTTTCTTT. Drawing the rest from reference TRBV7-9 and TRBJ1-1, the complete variable domain is DTGVSQNPRHKITKRGQNVTFRCDPISEHNRLYWYRQTLGQGPEFLTYFQNEAQLEKSRLLSDRFSAERPKGSFSTLEIQRTEQGDSAMYLCASSPGQVLSVRTEAFFGQGTRLTVV.

This clonotype was recorded a few times. The V and J genes are TRBV19 and TRBJ1-1; the D gene is possibly TRBD1 (6 bases). Trimming cost V 7 bases and J 5 bases, with 14 bases left between them. Germline values: CDR1 LNHDA, CDR2 SQIVND (reference sequence). There are 13 residues in the CDR3. As DNA, the CDR3 is TGTGCCAGTACTCCCCTAGGGGGGACTGAAGCTTTCTTT. This encodes CASTPLGGTEAFF.

The V call is TRBV11-2, the J call TRBJ2-7; tentative D call: TRBD1 (6 bases). V dropped 5 bases and J dropped 3 bases, with 20 bases sitting between them. The CDR3 totals 16 residues. Germline V gene sequence: CDR1 SGHAT, CDR2 FQNNGV. The CDR3 protein is CASSLLPRGQYYEQYF. CDR3 DNA: TGTGCCAGCAGCCTCCTACCGAGGGGACAATACTACGAGCAGTACTTC.

The genes are TRBV11-2 and TRBJ2-2; no clear D gene. The germline CDR1 and CDR2 sequences are SGHAT and FQNNGV. V lost 1 base, J lost 1 base, and 7 bases lay in between. This CDR3 is 15 amino acids long. The CDR3 DNA reads TGTGCCAGCAGCTTAGTCGTGGGGAACACCGGGGAGCTGTTTTTT. Its translation: CASSLVVGNTGELFF.

This clonotype was seen only a few times. The V gene is TRBV6-5, the J gene TRBJ2-3; TRBD1 might be the D (6 bases). Germline V lookup: CDR1 MNHEY, CDR2 SVGAGI. The V gene lost 2 bases and the J gene lost 4 bases, with 13 bases spanning the gap. This CDR3 spans 15 amino acids. CDR3 in amino acids: CASSYTAGVADTQYF. CDR3 coding DNA: TGTGCCAGCAGTTACACGGCAGGGGTAGCAGATACGCAGTATTTT.

At least ten counts were recorded for this clonotype. The V and J genes are TRBV18 and TRBJ2-2, with 7 bases lining up with TRBD1. The CDR3 is 16 amino acids. The trim removed 3 bases at V and 3 bases at J, leaving 7 bases unmatched. Germline lookup yields CDR1 KGHSH and CDR2 LQKENI. This chain's CDR3 is CASSPFEGADTGELFF. DNA for the CDR3: TGTGCCAGCTCACCGTTCGAGGGGGCCGACACCGGGGAGCTGTTTTTT.

This clonotype showed up just a few times. The junction does not match germline at one end; this may be a read error. This chain links TRBV19 with TRBJ2-1; no definite D call. The CDR3 runs to 10 residues. Germline V gene sequence: CDR1 LNHDA, CDR2 SQIVND (reference sequence). The CDR3 is CASPGGEEFF. DNA for the CDR3: TGTGCCAGCCCAGGTGGTGAGGAGTTCTTC.